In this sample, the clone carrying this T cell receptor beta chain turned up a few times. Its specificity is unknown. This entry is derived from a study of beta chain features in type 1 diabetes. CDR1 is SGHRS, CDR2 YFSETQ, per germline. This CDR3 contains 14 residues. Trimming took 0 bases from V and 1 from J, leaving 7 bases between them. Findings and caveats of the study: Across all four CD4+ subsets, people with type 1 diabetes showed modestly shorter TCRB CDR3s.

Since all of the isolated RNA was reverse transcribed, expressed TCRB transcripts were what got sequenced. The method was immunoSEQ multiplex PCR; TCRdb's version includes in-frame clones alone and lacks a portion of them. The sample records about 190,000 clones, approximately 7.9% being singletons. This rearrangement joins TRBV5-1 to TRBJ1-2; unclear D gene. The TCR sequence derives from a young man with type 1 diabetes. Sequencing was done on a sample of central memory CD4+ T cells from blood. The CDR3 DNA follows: TGCGCCAGCAGCTTGGAGCCCCATAACTATGGCTACACCTTC. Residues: CASSLEPHNYGYTF.